The clone carrying this TCR beta chain was found a few times. Each cell subset's genomic DNA was divided evenly among several immunoSEQ plates. Here immunoSEQ multiplex PCR was the method, and the copy in TCRdb shows in-frame clones only, minus some. The sample contains a few million clones, under 95% of which appear only once. This specimen comes from a study of shared clonotypes between healthy human individuals. CDR1 is MNHEY, CDR2 SMNVEV, per germline (reference sequence). This CDR3 region has 11 residues. V lost 6 bases to trimming and J lost 1 base, with 3 bases between them. This TCR came from a man younger than 35 in good health. Some clones in this sample may be carry-over from other donors' samples. The chain uses TRBV27 and TRBJ1-1, with D uncertain. The sample taken for sequencing was naive CD4+ T cells from PBMCs. Subset noted: CD45RA+ positively selected. The CDR3 region is CASRENTEAFF. DNA of the CDR3: TGTGCCAGCAGGGAGAACACTGAAGCTTTCTTT.